What follows are 17 T cell receptor beta chains derived from one specimen sequenced in a study of PD-L1 blockade in urothelial cancer (dated by TCRdb to about 2017). The sample's time point label, decoded: peripheral blood 6 weeks after treatment start. Library generation was performed with the immunoSEQ multiplex PCR assay. What TCRdb holds here is the immuneACCESS table cut down to in-frame rearrangements. Part of the clones is not present; checked against another copy, under half of the missing clones reflect an unresolved V gene, and the others are unexplained. This sample gives around 87,000 clones in total; over 65% of them show up just once. The ten largest clones add up to around 7.7% of the sample. Sequencing used PBMCs, obtained around atezolizumab (anti-PD-L1) treatment. The receptors shown here come from a man in his sixties or seventies with urothelial cancer.

The chain joins TRBV6-1 to TRBJ1-2; 8 nucleotides match TRBD1. This CDR3 region has 14 residues. In germline, CDR1 is MNHNS, CDR2 SASEGT. V was pared by 8 bases and J by 8 bases, with 13 bases of the junction left unmatched. CDR3 sequence reads: CASYGTGKARGYTF. The CDR3 DNA follows: TGTGCCAGCTACGGGACAGGAAAGGCGCGAGGCTACACCTTC.

The chain combines TRBV19 with TRBJ1-5, with D maybe TRBD1 (5 bases). Trimming pared 0 bases from V and 7 bases from J, leaving 13 bases between. The CDR3 runs to 15 residues. Germline V gene lookup returns CDR1 LNHDA and CDR2 SQIVND (reference sequence). The CDR3 reads CASSIEGGRRQPQHF. The CDR3 bases are TGTGCCAGTAGTATAGAGGGGGGGAGGCGACAGCCCCAGCATTTT. Supplemented by reference TRBV19 and TRBJ1-5, the full variable domain reads DGGITQSPKYLFRKEGQNVTLSCEQNLNHDAMYWYRQDPGQGLRLIYYSQIVNDFQKGDIAEGYSVSREKKESFPLTVTSAQKNPTAFYLCASSIEGGRRQPQHFGDGTRLSIL.

The chain recombines TRBV5-1 with TRBJ1-5; 7 nucleotides match TRBD1. The J segment lost 5 bases and the V segment lost 0 bases, leaving 5 bases of the junction unmatched. This CDR3 spans 15 amino acids. The V gene's germline CDR1 is SGHRS and CDR2 YFSETQ. The CDR3 region is CASSLVGGYDQPQHF. The CDR3 coding sequence is TGCGCCAGCAGCTTGGTAGGGGGCTATGATCAGCCCCAGCATTTT.

The chain recombines TRBV5-1 with TRBJ1-6; TRBD1 matches 7 bases. The CDR3 sequence is 15 residues long. Germline V gene data show CDR1 as SGHRS and CDR2 as YFSETQ. The junction had 7 bases not matched to a gene; V was cut back by 2 bases and J by 8 bases. CDR3 nucleotide sequence: TGCGCCAGCAGCTTTCTCCGACAGGGCGATTCACCCCTCCACTTT. It translates to CASSFLRQGDSPLHF.

V and J are TRBV4-2 and TRBJ2-6; 10 positions agree with TRBD2. The CDR3 consists of 18 residues. Losses at the gene ends were 0 bases for V and 3 bases for J; bases not matched to a gene: 5. In germline, CDR1 is LGHNA, CDR2 YNFKEQ. This CDR3 reads CASSQEPSGRSGANVLTF. The DNA of the CDR3 is TGTGCCAGCAGCCAAGAACCTAGCGGGAGAAGTGGGGCCAACGTCCTGACTTTC.

The V call is TRBV7-2, the J call TRBJ2-7, with TRBD1 matching 8 bases. J lost 1 base, V lost 2 bases, and 4 bases had no gene match. CDR1 and CDR2 (germline): SGHTA, FQGNSA. The CDR3 sequence is 15 residues long. The CDR3 here is CASSLWDRRSYEQYF. The CDR3 DNA follows: TGTGCCAGCAGCTTATGGGACAGGAGATCCTACGAGCAGTACTTC.

This sequence joins TRBV7-9 and TRBJ1-1; perhaps TRBD1 as D (6 bases). Germline lookup yields CDR1 SEHNR and CDR2 FQNEAQ (reference sequence). The CDR3 runs to 13 residues. Trimming stripped 3 bases from V and 10 bases from J, with 15 bases between. Here the CDR3 DNA reads TGTGCCAGCAGCTTCGGCGACAGGCCGAGAGCTTTCTTT. Its protein product is CASSFGDRPRAFF.

The chain carries TRBV5-1 and TRBJ2-2; D perhaps matches TRBD1 (5 bases). There are 14 residues in the CDR3. Germline CDR1 is SGHRS and CDR2 is YFSETQ. V was trimmed by 4 bases and J by 5 bases, leaving 12 bases between them. CDR3 loop: CASSPPTETGELFF. Here the CDR3 DNA reads TGCGCCAGCAGCCCCCCGACAGAAACCGGGGAGCTGTTTTTT.

This rearrangement joins TRBV5-4 to TRBJ1-5; a weak D match, TRBD1 (5 bases). The CDR3 runs 14 residues. The V end lost 2 bases, the J end lost 5 bases, and 11 bases lay between the germline ends. Germline CDR1 is SGHNT and CDR2 is YYREEE (reference sequence). CDR3 bases: TGTGCCAGCAGCTTTAGGGGTGAAGATCAGCCCCAGCATTTT. This translates into CASSFRGEDQPQHF.

This sequence joins TRBV18 and TRBJ1-1; TRBD1 might be the D (5 bases). The CDR3 consists of 15 residues. Germline values: CDR1 KGHSH, CDR2 LQKENI. With 1 base removed from V and 1 base from J, the gap between germline ends came to 10 bases. The CDR3 sequence: CASSPQGRGNTEAFF. As DNA, the CDR3 is TGTGCCAGCTCACCACAGGGGAGGGGGAACACTGAAGCTTTCTTT.

The rearrangement uses TRBV19 and TRBJ1-4; 8 bases line up with TRBD1. CDR1 and CDR2 (germline): LNHDA, SQIVND (reference sequence). The CDR3 contains 18 residues. Trimming took 6 bases from V and 1 from J; bases not matched to a gene: 13. The CDR3 DNA is TGTGCCAGTAGCCTAGCTTCAGGGGGCACTAGAACTAATGAAAAACTGTTTTTT. It specifies CASSLASGGTRTNEKLFF.

The rearrangement uses TRBV7-9 and TRBJ2-1; D may be TRBD1 (5 bases). There are 13 residues in the CDR3. Germline CDR1 reads SEHNR; CDR2 reads FQNEAQ (reference sequence). The ends were cut back, 3 bases at V and 8 bases at J, with 11 bases in the middle. The CDR3 nucleotides are TGTGCCAGCAGCTTTTCGACAGTGGATGAGCAGTTCTTC. It codes for CASSFSTVDEQFF.

The V gene is TRBV27, the J gene TRBJ2-7; D is perhaps TRBD1 (6 bases). V lost 5 bases and J 1 base, leaving 18 bases between the germline ends. The CDR3 extends over 16 amino acids. Looked up from germline, CDR1 is MNHEY and CDR2 is SMNVEV (reference sequence). CDR3 bases: TGTGCCAGCAGTCGTTATGATTACCAGGGGTCCTACGAGCAGTACTTC. This codes for CASSRYDYQGSYEQYF.

The chain employs TRBV7-8 and TRBJ2-7; D is possibly TRBD2 (7 bases). The CDR3 sequence is 17 residues long. Per the germline V gene, CDR1 is SGHVS and CDR2 is FQNEAQ. The germline V and J ends were trimmed by 5 bases and 2 bases, with 22 bases remaining between them. CDR3 in DNA: TGTGCCAGCAGCGCCTTCAGTGGCGGGGGCATGGCCTACGAGCAGTACTTC. This encodes CASSAFSGGGMAYEQYF.

The J gene is TRBJ1-6, the V gene TRBV5-6, with D maybe TRBD1 (5 bases). V was clipped by 2 bases and J by 9 bases, with 12 bases between them. Looked up from germline, CDR1 is SGHDT and CDR2 is YYEEEE. This CDR3 region has 14 residues. CDR3: CASSLLRGGSPLHF. CDR3 in DNA: TGTGCCAGCAGCTTACTACGGGGGGGTTCACCCCTCCACTTT.

V is TRBV27 and J is TRBJ2-1; 12 nucleotides agree with TRBD2. V was pared by 5 bases and J by 4 bases, with 9 bases of the junction left unmatched. The CDR3 contains 17 residues. Per germline, CDR1 MNHEY and CDR2 SMNVEV (reference sequence). The CDR3 loop reads CASSPGLAGIIYNEQFF. The CDR3 DNA reads as TGTGCCAGCAGTCCTGGACTAGCGGGGATCATTTACAATGAGCAGTTCTTC.

The chain joins TRBV6-1 to TRBJ1-6; TRBD1 might be the D (5 bases). The CDR3 has 14 residues. Per the germline V gene, CDR1 is MNHNS and CDR2 is SASEGT. Deletions cut 7 bases from V and 5 bases from J, with 12 bases between. CDR3 sequence reads: CASNWKGDNSPLHF. The CDR3 nucleotides read TGTGCCAGCAACTGGAAAGGGGATAATTCACCCCTCCACTTT.